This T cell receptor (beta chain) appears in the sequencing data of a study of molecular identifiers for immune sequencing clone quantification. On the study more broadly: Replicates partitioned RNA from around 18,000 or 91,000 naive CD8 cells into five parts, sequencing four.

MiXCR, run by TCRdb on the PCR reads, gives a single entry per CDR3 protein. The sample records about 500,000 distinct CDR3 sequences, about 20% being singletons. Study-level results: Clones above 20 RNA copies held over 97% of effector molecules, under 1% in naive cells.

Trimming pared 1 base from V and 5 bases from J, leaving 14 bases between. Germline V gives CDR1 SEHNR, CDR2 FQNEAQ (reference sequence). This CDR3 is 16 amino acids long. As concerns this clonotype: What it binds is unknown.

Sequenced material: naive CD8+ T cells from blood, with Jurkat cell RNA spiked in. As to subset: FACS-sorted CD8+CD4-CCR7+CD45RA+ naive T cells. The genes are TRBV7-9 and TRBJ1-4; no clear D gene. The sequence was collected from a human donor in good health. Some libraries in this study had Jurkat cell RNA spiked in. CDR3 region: CASSLDLAGENEKLFF. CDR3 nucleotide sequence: TGTGCCAGCAGCTTAGATCTGGCCGGAGAAAATGAAAAACTGTTTTTT.